The sequence of this T cell receptor (beta chain) was determined in a study of early stage breast cancer tumors. Study at large: Average read coverage per sample was 7.5 to 10-fold. Study results and caveats: In about 85% of the 16 patients, blood comparison separated tumor from normal breast.

Germline CDR1 and CDR2: SGHTA and FQGNSA. This CDR3 region has 17 residues. V lost 5 bases to trimming and J lost 5 bases, with 22 bases between them. Each sample had two DNA replicates, about 0.47 ug blood or roughly 1.5 ug tissue. Profiling relied on immunoSEQ multiplex PCR, and the TCRdb table lists in-frame clones only, not all of them. The table has over 25,000 clones, 80% seen once; the top ten hold about 13%. To note about this clone: Antigen specificity is unknown.

The chain is built from TRBV7-2 and TRBJ2-1; the D gene is possibly TRBD1 (8 bases). The receptor was isolated from a person aged 55 to 75 with breast cancer. The sequenced sample consisted of blood. The CDR3 nucleotides are TGTGCCAGCAGCCGGCGACAGGGGCTAGCGGTTAACAATGAGCAGTTCTTC. It codes for CASSRRQGLAVNNEQFF.